This TCR beta chain is drawn from a study of Ad26.COV2.S vaccination and SARS-CoV-2 variants. This clone was seen only once. No antigen is known for it. The table came from immunoSEQ multiplex PCR; TCRdb's copy has only in-frame clones and leaves some out. The repertoire includes around 240,000 clones, 70% to 90% of them detected once, and around 10% sits in the top ten. Treatment specified: approximately 18 received Ad26.COV2.S at low or high dose, single or two shots; about 5 received placebo; per-sample allocation not given. Sampling occurred on day 63 after the first vaccine or placebo injection. Vaccination employed an Ad26 vector expressing the Wuhan-strain SARS-CoV-2 spike. The ends lost 2 bases at V and 5 bases at J; junction bases unmatched: 7. In germline, CDR1 is MNHNS, CDR2 SASEGT. The CDR3 runs 16 residues. Overall study findings and caveats: Post-vaccination breadth of spike-specific CD8+ and CD4+ T cell responses was reportedly substantial. Assessments of TCR breadth and depth may have underestimated the total T cell responses. Non-spike TCR breadth did not differ much between vaccine and placebo recipients.

The chain is built from TRBV6-1 and TRBJ2-3; the match to TRBD2 covers 10 bases. This receptor was identified in a person between 18 and 59 years old who received the Ad26.COV2.S COVID-19 vaccine or a placebo. Here the sequenced sample was peripheral blood, taken in a trial of Ad26.COV2.S vaccine versus placebo. As DNA, the CDR3 is TGTGCCAGCAGTGAATACGAGCGGGGGGGCATAGATACGCAGTATTTT. Translation gives CASSEYERGGIDTQYF.